This passage covers 24 T cell receptor beta chains from one sample sequenced in a study of blood T cell repertoires in COVID-19. The data were produced by immunoSEQ multiplex PCR, yet TCRdb's version contains in-frame clones alone and is incomplete. Found here are 90,000 to 120,000 clones, about 80% of them singletons; the top ten hold approximately 3.5%. The sequencing sample was made of peripheral blood. The source of these receptors is a woman of 80 years or more with active or convalescent COVID-19.

The genes are TRBV6-5 and TRBJ2-1; 8 bases are a match to TRBD1. CDR1 is MNHEY and CDR2 is SVGAGI in the germline V gene. CDR3 length: 15 amino acids. Germline trimming cut 6 bases from V and 1 base from J; bases unmatched to any gene: 5. Here the CDR3 reads CASRRTGTSYNEQFF. The DNA of the CDR3 is TGTGCCAGCAGACGGACAGGGACATCCTACAATGAGCAGTTCTTC.

The chain is built from TRBV15 and TRBJ2-1; D remains ambiguous. V shed 0 bases and J shed 4 bases, with 10 bases lying between them. The CDR3 contains 15 residues. Looked up from germline, CDR1 is LNHNV and CDR2 is YYDKDF (reference sequence). The CDR3 DNA sequence: TGTGCCACCAGCAGAGATCCGGGTTGGTACAATGAGCAGTTCTTC. Translated, it gives CATSRDPGWYNEQFF. The full variable domain, in which reference TRBV15 and TRBJ2-1 provide the parts outside the CDR3, is DAMVIQNPRYQVTQFGKPVTLSCSQTLNHNVMYWYQQKSSQAPKLLFHYYDKDFNNEADTPDNFQSRRPNTSFCFLDIRSPGLGDTAMYLCATSRDPGWYNEQFFGPGTRLTVL.

This rearrangement joins TRBV19 to TRBJ2-7, with 9 bases matching TRBD1. The germline gives CDR1 LNHDA, CDR2 SQIVND (reference sequence). V lost 9 bases and J lost 3; bases outside the gene matches: 9. The CDR3 is 14 amino acids. The CDR3 here is CASRDDRGNYEQYF. The CDR3 coding sequence is TGTGCCAGCCGAGATGACAGGGGGAACTACGAGCAGTACTTC.

The genes are TRBV30 and TRBJ1-1; the D is unclear. This CDR3 is built from 11 residues. V shed 2 bases and J shed 7 bases, with 8 bases lying between them. CDR1 and CDR2 from the germline V gene are GTSNPN and SVGIG (reference sequence). This chain's CDR3 is CAWSLQIEAFF. For the CDR3, the DNA is TGTGCCTGGAGTCTCCAGATTGAAGCTTTCTTT.

J is TRBJ1-4 and V is TRBV6-5; D is unclear. Germline loops: CDR1 MNHEY, CDR2 SVGAGI. This CDR3 comprises 13 residues. V gave up 2 bases and J gave up 2 bases, with 3 bases separating them. For the CDR3, the DNA is TGTGCCAGCAGTTACCGGACTAATGAAAAACTGTTTTTT. This gives the protein CASSYRTNEKLFF.

The chain joins TRBV28 to TRBJ1-2, with 8 bases fitting TRBD1. Germline-derived CDR1 and CDR2 are MDHEN and SYDVKM. This CDR3 is built from 13 residues. V lost 3 bases, J lost 5 bases, and 2 bases stayed unmatched. The CDR3 sequence: CASSFQGAYGYTF. Written as DNA, the CDR3 is TGTGCCAGCAGTTTCCAGGGGGCTTATGGCTACACCTTC.

The rearrangement uses TRBV7-2 and TRBJ1-6, with D tentatively TRBD1 (5 bases). CDR3 length: 14 amino acids. Germline V gene sequence: CDR1 SGHTA, CDR2 FQGNSA. Trimming removed 5 bases from V and 9 bases from J, with 14 bases in between. Here the CDR3 reads CASSLDIIGSPLHF. The CDR3 coding sequence is TGTGCCAGCAGCCTGGACATTATCGGTTCACCCCTCCACTTT.

The chain carries TRBV5-5 and TRBJ1-5; 7 nucleotides match TRBD1. Germline V gene data show CDR1 as SGHKS and CDR2 as YYEKEE (reference sequence). The V gene end was trimmed by 4 bases and the J gene end by 1 base; junction bases not matched to a gene: 5. The CDR3 sequence is 15 residues long. DNA of the CDR3: TGTGCCAGCAGCCAAGGGACAGAGAGCAATCAGCCCCAGCATTTT. This translates into CASSQGTESNQPQHF. The complete variable domain, with remaining parts taken from reference TRBV5-5 and TRBJ1-5, reads DAGVTQSPTHLIKTRGQQVTLRCSPISGHKSVSWYQQVLGQGPQFIFQYYEKEERGRGNFPDRFSARQFPNYSSELNVNALLLGDSALYLCASSQGTESNQPQHFGDGTRLSIL.

The V call is TRBV6-5, the J call TRBJ1-2; D is ambiguous. V was trimmed by 4 bases and J by 4 bases, leaving 10 bases between them. The CDR3 length is 13 residues. Germline loops: CDR1 MNHEY, CDR2 SVGAGI. The CDR3 nucleotides are TGTGCCAGCAGTTGGCAGGCAGGCTATGGCTACACCTTC. This gives the protein CASSWQAGYGYTF.

As concerns this clone: The junction departs from the called germline gene at one end, perhaps through a read error. This chain uses TRBV7-7 with TRBJ2-7, with TRBD1 as a possible D gene (6 bases). CDR1 is SSHAT, CDR2 FNYEAQ, per germline (reference sequence). This CDR3 has 13 residues. The CDR3 here is CASSSLDRSEQYF. Written as DNA, the CDR3 is TGTGCTAGCAGCTCCCTCGACAGGTCCGAGCAGTACTTC.

This clone was detected a few times. The chain carries TRBV28 and TRBJ1-4, with D perhaps matching TRBD1 (6 bases). CDR1 and CDR2 from the germline V gene are MDHEN and SYDVKM. Trimming removed 4 bases at V and 11 bases at J, with 17 bases between. CDR3 length: 14 amino acids. The CDR3 DNA follows: TGTGCCAGCAGTTCCGGACAGAGTACGCTTAAACTGTTTTTT. This encodes CASSSGQSTLKLFF.

CDR3 protein: CASSPRQGNLGVRETQYF. The CDR3 region has the DNA TGTGCCAGCAGCCCCCGACAGGGGAATCTCGGGGTCCGGGAGACCCAGTACTTC. V usage is TRBV9 and J usage is TRBJ2-5, with 8 bases lining up with TRBD1. This CDR3 contains 18 residues. Looked up from germline, CDR1 is SGDLS and CDR2 is YYNGEE. The V segment lost 4 bases and the J segment 5 bases; nucleotides outside the gene matches: 19.

CDR3 loop: CASSLPRGLYTEAFF. CDR3 in DNA: TGTGCCAGCAGTTTACCGCGGGGACTGTACACTGAAGCTTTCTTT. V gene TRBV28 combines with J gene TRBJ1-1; tentative D call: TRBD1 (5 bases). From germline, CDR1 is MDHEN and CDR2 SYDVKM. The V and J ends lost 2 bases and 3 bases respectively, with 13 bases between them. The length of the CDR3 is 15 residues.

V usage is TRBV29-1 and J usage is TRBJ1-4; TRBD1 agrees at 7 bases. CDR3 length: 12 residues. V trimming: 5 bases; J trimming: 5 bases; junction bases outside the gene matches: 2. The germline V gene encodes CDR1 SQVTM and CDR2 ANQGSEA. The CDR3 DNA reads as TGCAGCGTTCTGACAGGGAATGAAAAACTGTTTTTT. This sequence encodes CSVLTGNEKLFF.

This clone was detected once. The chain links TRBV5-4 to TRBJ1-1; TRBD1 matches at 10 bases. Per the germline V gene, CDR1 is SGHNT and CDR2 is YYREEE (reference sequence). The CDR3 runs 17 residues. After removal of 3 bases from V and 4 bases from J, the junction contained 12 bases not matched to a gene. The CDR3 protein is CASSYDRGRGGSTEAFF. CDR3 nucleotide sequence: TGTGCCAGCAGCTACGACAGGGGGCGAGGAGGGAGCACTGAAGCTTTCTTT. The variable domain in full, with the rest retrieved from reference TRBV5-4 and TRBJ1-1, is ETGVTQSPTHLIKTRGQQVTLRCSSQSGHNTVSWYQQALGQGPQFIFQYYREEENGRGNFPPRFSGLQFPNYSSELNVNALELDDSALYLCASSYDRGRGGSTEAFFGQGTRLTVV.

The chain links TRBV7-2 to TRBJ1-2, with 9 bases lining up with TRBD1. J was trimmed by 4 bases and V by 6 bases; bases with no gene match: 6. Germline CDR1 reads SGHTA; CDR2 reads FQGNSA. This CDR3 region has 14 residues. The CDR3: CASRKQDRGYGYTF. For the CDR3, the DNA is TGTGCCAGCAGGAAGCAGGACAGGGGCTATGGCTACACCTTC.

This rearrangement joins TRBV7-2 to TRBJ2-3; D unclear. Trimming took 5 bases from V and 8 from J, leaving 14 bases between them. Germline V lookup: CDR1 SGHTA, CDR2 FQGNSA. This CDR3 is built from 13 residues. The CDR3 DNA sequence: TGTGCCAGCAGCCCCCAACTACCAAGTACGCAGTATTTT. Encoded protein: CASSPQLPSTQYF.

The chain couples TRBV9 to TRBJ2-7; 11 bases align to TRBD2. Germline V CDR1 and CDR2: SGDLS, YYNGEE. This CDR3 has 15 amino acids. Trimming took 1 base from V and 6 from J; bases not matched to a gene: 6. The CDR3 loop is CASSVLGTSGSEQYF. The CDR3 nucleotides read TGTGCCAGCAGCGTATTAGGGACTAGCGGTTCCGAGCAGTACTTC. Supplemented by reference TRBV9 and TRBJ2-7, the full variable domain reads DSGVTQTPKHLITATGQRVTLRCSPRSGDLSVYWYQQSLDQGLQFLIQYYNGEERAKGNILERFSAQQFPDLHSELNLSSLELGDSALYFCASSVLGTSGSEQYFGPGTRLTVT.

The chain links TRBV6-5 to TRBJ2-2, with D uncertain. Germline lookup yields CDR1 MNHEY and CDR2 SVGAGI. The CDR3 totals 14 residues. The ends were cut back, 2 bases at V and 0 bases at J, with 4 bases in the middle. The CDR3 sequence is CASSYITNTGELFF. In DNA, the CDR3 is TGTGCCAGCAGTTACATAACGAACACCGGGGAGCTGTTTTTT.

The chain couples TRBV29-1 to TRBJ1-1; 8 positions match TRBD1. This CDR3 region has 21 residues. Per germline, CDR1 SQVTM and CDR2 ANQGSEA. V lost 4 bases, J lost 3 bases, and 28 bases stayed unmatched. This CDR3 reads CSVGISRGTGQGALRYTEAFF. DNA for the CDR3: TGCAGCGTTGGTATTAGTAGAGGGACGGGGCAGGGGGCTTTGAGGTACACTGAAGCTTTCTTT.

The genes are TRBV9 and TRBJ2-2; 11 nucleotides agree with TRBD2. CDR3 length equals 17 residues. V trimming: 3 bases; J trimming: 2 bases; junction bases outside the gene matches: 6. CDR1 is SGDLS, CDR2 YYNGEE, per germline. CDR3 DNA: TGTGCCAGCAGCGATACCGGGACTAGCGGTAACACCGGGGAGCTGTTTTTT. Translated, it gives CASSDTGTSGNTGELFF.

The J gene is TRBJ1-1, the V gene TRBV5-5; no clear D gene. CDR1 is SGHKS and CDR2 is YYEKEE in the germline V gene (reference sequence). The V end lost 4 bases, the J end lost 2 bases, and 21 bases lay between the germline ends. There are 17 residues in the CDR3. The CDR3 DNA is TGTGCCAGCAGCCTAATGGAGAGAGGAGGAGGAAACACTGAAGCTTTCTTT. It specifies CASSLMERGGGNTEAFF. Full variable domain (rest looked up from reference TRBV5-5 and TRBJ1-1): DAGVTQSPTHLIKTRGQQVTLRCSPISGHKSVSWYQQVLGQGPQFIFQYYEKEERGRGNFPDRFSARQFPNYSSELNVNALLLGDSALYLCASSLMERGGGNTEAFFGQGTRLTVV.

The chain combines TRBV21-1 with TRBJ2-7; the table calls TRBD1, which could not be checked here. TRBV21-1 is noted as a pseudogene. This CDR3 has 16 residues. The CDR3 bases are TGTGCCAGCAGCCCTCGGGGGACAGCGGACATTGAAGAGCAGTACTTC. Its protein is CASSPRGTADIEEQYF.

The CDR3 here is CASRWSNNEQFF. The CDR3 region has the DNA TGTGCCAGCCGGTGGTCCAACAATGAGCAGTTCTTC. The chain couples TRBV28 to TRBJ2-1; D unclear. The germline gives CDR1 MDHEN, CDR2 SYDVKM. The CDR3 has 12 residues. The V gene lost 8 bases and the J gene lost 5 bases, with 10 bases spanning the gap.